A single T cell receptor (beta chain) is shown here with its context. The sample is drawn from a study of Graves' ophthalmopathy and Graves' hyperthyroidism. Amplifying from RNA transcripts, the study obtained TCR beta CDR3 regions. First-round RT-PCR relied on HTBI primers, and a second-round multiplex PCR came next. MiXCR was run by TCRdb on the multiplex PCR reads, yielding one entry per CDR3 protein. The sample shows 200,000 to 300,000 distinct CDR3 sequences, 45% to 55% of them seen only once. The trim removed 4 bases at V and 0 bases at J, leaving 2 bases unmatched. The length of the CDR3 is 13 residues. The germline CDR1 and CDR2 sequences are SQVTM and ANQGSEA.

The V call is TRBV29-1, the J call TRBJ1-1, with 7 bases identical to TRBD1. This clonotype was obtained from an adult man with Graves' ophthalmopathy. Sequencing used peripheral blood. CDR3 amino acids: CSVGGTVNTEAFF. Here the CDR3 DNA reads TGCAGCGTTGGGGGGACAGTGAACACTGAAGCTTTCTTT.